The 29 T cell receptor beta chains reported below all come from one sample, sequenced in a study of cytomegalovirus exposure and HLA in healthy donors. Primers included in the PCR were 60 Vbeta and 13 Jbeta primers. Sequencing was performed with immunoSEQ multiplex PCR; in TCRdb, only in-frame clones are kept and a portion is missing. This table has over 80,000 clones, approximately 71% appearing once. Sequencing was carried out using PBMCs. Receptors originate from a woman aged 18-29 years in good health and CMV-seropositive.

The V and J genes are TRBV14 and TRBJ2-1; TRBD2 aligns across 8 bases. Trimming removed 9 bases from V and 1 base from J; junction bases left unmatched: 8. The CDR3 runs to 15 residues. Germline values: CDR1 SGHDN, CDR2 FVKESK. CDR3 bases: TGTGCCAGTCTGTCTAGCGGGTCGTCCTACAATGAGCAGTTCTTC. It is translated as CASLSSGSSYNEQFF.

The genes are TRBV9 and TRBJ2-2, with 11 bases fitting TRBD2. The V gene end was trimmed by 0 bases and the J gene end by 4 bases; junction bases not matched to a gene: 5. Germline-derived CDR1 and CDR2 are SGDLS and YYNGEE. There are 17 residues in the CDR3. Written as DNA, the CDR3 is TGTGCCAGCAGCGTAGCTCTAGGACTAGCGGGCACCGGGGAGCTGTTTTTT. Its protein product is CASSVALGLAGTGELFF.

The chain joins TRBV9 to TRBJ1-3, with 7 bases that match TRBD1. V trimming: 4 bases; J trimming: 3 bases; junction bases outside the gene matches: 1. Germline loops: CDR1 SGDLS, CDR2 YYNGEE. CDR3 length: 13 residues. The CDR3, as DNA: TGTGCCAGCAGCCCAGGGGGTGGAAACACCATATATTTT. Translating it yields CASSPGGGNTIYF.

The chain carries TRBV4-3 and TRBJ2-3; 10 bases fit TRBD2. V lost 2 bases to trimming and J lost 4 bases; unmatched junction nucleotides: 3. This CDR3 contains 15 residues. Germline CDR1 LGHNA, CDR2 YSLEER. CDR3 DNA sequence: TGCGCCAGCAGCCAAACTAGCGGGGCAGCAGATACGCAGTATTTT. It is translated as CASSQTSGAADTQYF.

The genes are TRBV9 and TRBJ1-1; D is possibly TRBD1 (5 bases). The ends were cut back, 3 bases at V and 0 bases at J, with 6 bases in the middle. This CDR3 spans 13 amino acids. The germline CDR1 and CDR2 sequences are SGDLS and YYNGEE. The DNA for the CDR3 is TGTGCCAGCAGCGAGACAGTGAACACTGAAGCTTTCTTT. Protein sequence: CASSETVNTEAFF.

The rearrangement joins TRBV11-2 to TRBJ1-3; 8 bases line up with TRBD1. This CDR3 region has 15 residues. CDR1 SGHAT and CDR2 FQNNGV come from the germline V gene. J lost 6 bases, V lost 1 base, and 5 bases had no gene match. The CDR3 sequence: CASSLAGTGQNTIYF. CDR3 nucleotides: TGTGCCAGCAGCTTAGCCGGGACAGGCCAAAACACCATATATTTT.

V and J are TRBV9 and TRBJ2-2, with 10 nucleotides matching TRBD1. Germline CDR1 and CDR2: SGDLS and YYNGEE. The CDR3 is 15 residues long. Trimming took 0 bases from V and 5 from J; bases not matched to a gene: 1. The CDR3 coding sequence is TGTGCCAGCAGCGTAGTGGGACAGGGGACCGGGGAGCTGTTTTTT. Translation: CASSVVGQGTGELFF.

The V and J genes are TRBV5-4 and TRBJ2-2; D unresolved. Germline V gene data show CDR1 as SGHNT and CDR2 as YYREEE (reference sequence). The CDR3 runs to 13 residues. Trimming left V 4 bases short and J 3 bases short, with 7 bases between. CDR3 DNA sequence: TGTGCCAGCAGCCTACGGGACACCGGGGAGCTGTTTTTT. It encodes CASSLRDTGELFF.

The V gene is TRBV7-2, the J gene TRBJ2-7, with a tentative D call TRBD1 (6 bases). Trimming took off 0 bases at V and 6 bases at J, with 12 bases between the two ends. CDR1 and CDR2 (germline): SGHTA, FQGNSA. The CDR3 contains 14 residues. CDR3: CASSLATGMGEQYF. The CDR3 bases are TGTGCCAGCAGCTTAGCTACAGGGATGGGCGAGCAGTACTTC.

The chain has TRBV6-5 and TRBJ1-2; 7 bases are a match to TRBD1. V dropped 2 bases and J dropped 8; count of bases not matched to a gene: 11. Germline V gene data show CDR1 as MNHEY and CDR2 as SVGAGI. The CDR3 runs to 15 residues. CDR3 amino acids: CASSYRRTGPLGYTF. The CDR3 DNA sequence: TGTGCCAGCAGTTACCGGAGGACAGGACCATTGGGCTACACCTTC.

The genes are TRBV6-1 and TRBJ2-1; 7 nucleotides line up with TRBD1. The J segment lost 9 bases and the V segment lost 7 bases, leaving 6 bases of the junction unmatched. Germline-derived CDR1 and CDR2 are MNHNS and SASEGT. CDR3 length: 12 residues. As DNA, the CDR3 is TGTGCCAGCAACCAAAACAGGGGTGAGCAGTTCTTC. Amino acid sequence: CASNQNRGEQFF.

V usage is TRBV7-3 and J usage is TRBJ1-1; possibly TRBD1 for D (5 bases). The CDR3 sequence is 13 residues long. The ends were cut back, 5 bases at V and 0 bases at J, with 7 bases in the middle. Germline V gene lookup returns CDR1 SGHTA and CDR2 FQGTGA. In DNA form, the CDR3 reads TGTGCCAGCAGCGTCAGGGTGAACACTGAAGCTTTCTTT. Amino acid sequence: CASSVRVNTEAFF.

The genes are TRBV11-2 and TRBJ2-1; a possible D gene is TRBD1 (6 bases). This CDR3 spans 17 amino acids. The germline V gene has CDR1 SGHAT and CDR2 FQNNGV. Trimming removed 3 bases at V and 6 bases at J, with 21 bases between. CDR3 amino acids: CASSLFDRSRGANEQFF. The CDR3 DNA is TGTGCCAGCAGCTTGTTTGACAGGTCGAGAGGGGCCAATGAGCAGTTCTTC.

The chain has TRBV9 and TRBJ2-2; 10 bases agree with TRBD2. J was trimmed by 1 base and V by 0 bases; bases with no gene match: 9. The CDR3 contains 19 residues. Germline V CDR1 and CDR2: SGDLS, YYNGEE. The CDR3 is CASSVDRHSGGKNTGELFF. CDR3 bases: TGTGCCAGCAGCGTAGACCGTCATAGCGGGGGGAAGAACACCGGGGAGCTGTTTTTT.

The chain has TRBV15 and TRBJ2-7; 7 positions match TRBD2. The CDR3 contains 15 residues. V lost 4 bases and J lost 0; bases outside the gene matches: 6. Germline V lookup: CDR1 LNHNV, CDR2 YYDKDF (reference sequence). CDR3 coding DNA: TGTGCCACCAGCATTGCGGGAGCCCCCTCCTACGAGCAGTACTTC. Its protein product is CATSIAGAPSYEQYF.

This chain connects TRBV10-3 to TRBJ2-7; weak D call: TRBD2 (6 bases). The CDR3 length is 14 residues. CDR1 and CDR2 from the germline V gene are ENHRY and SYGVKD. V lost 6 bases to trimming and J lost 2 bases, with 14 bases between them. CDR3 loop: CAIRSPSAPYEQYF. CDR3 bases: TGTGCCATCAGATCCCCTAGCGCACCCTACGAGCAGTACTTC.

The V and J genes are TRBV27 and TRBJ2-3; tentative D call: TRBD2 (5 bases). The V and J ends lost 2 bases and 4 bases respectively, with 10 bases between them. The CDR3 has 14 residues. In germline, CDR1 is MNHEY, CDR2 SMNVEV (reference sequence). CDR3 sequence reads: CASSLVGAADTQYF. The CDR3 DNA sequence: TGTGCCAGCAGTTTAGTGGGAGCAGCAGATACGCAGTATTTT.

V gene TRBV28 combines with J gene TRBJ1-4; TRBD1 aligns across 10 bases. CDR1 and CDR2 from the germline V gene are MDHEN and SYDVKM. The CDR3 contains 19 residues. The V segment lost 0 bases and the J segment 5 bases; nucleotides outside the gene matches: 12. The CDR3 reads CASSLWFDGTGANNEKLFF. CDR3 DNA sequence: TGTGCCAGCAGTTTATGGTTCGATGGGACAGGGGCCAACAATGAAAAACTGTTTTTT. The complete variable domain, with remaining parts taken from reference TRBV28 and TRBJ1-4, reads DVKVTQSSRYLVKRTGEKVFLECVQDMDHENMFWYRQDPGLGLRLIYFSYDVKMKEKGDIPEGYSVSREKKERFSLILESASTNQTSMYLCASSLWFDGTGANNEKLFFGSGTQLSVL.

The chain uses TRBV9 and TRBJ2-7; D might be TRBD2 (6 bases). CDR1 is SGDLS, CDR2 YYNGEE, per germline. V was shortened by 3 bases and J by 4 bases, with 14 bases between the two germline ends. There are 14 residues in the CDR3. CDR3 residues: CASSAQDAGYEQYF. CDR3 DNA sequence: TGTGCCAGCAGCGCACAAGATGCGGGATACGAGCAGTACTTC.

This clone occurred a few times. The chain uses TRBV7-9 and TRBJ2-5; the match to TRBD1 covers 7 bases. The CDR3 is 15 amino acids. The V and J ends lost 0 bases and 1 base, in that order; junction bases with no gene match: 2. Germline-derived CDR1 and CDR2 are SEHNR and FQNEAQ (reference sequence). The CDR3 protein is CASSLATGIQETQYF. CDR3 sequence (DNA): TGTGCCAGCAGCTTAGCGACAGGGATCCAAGAGACCCAGTACTTC.

The chain couples TRBV5-1 to TRBJ2-3; a weak D match, TRBD2 (5 bases). Trimming stripped 0 bases from V and 0 bases from J, with 8 bases between. The germline V gene has CDR1 SGHRS and CDR2 YFSETQ. This CDR3 contains 15 residues. CDR3 residues: CASSLVASSTDTQYF. CDR3 nucleotides: TGCGCCAGCAGCTTGGTAGCGTCGAGCACAGATACGCAGTATTTT.

Only one count was recorded for this clone. The rearrangement links TRBV7-6 to TRBJ1-5; D is unclear. The CDR3 is made up of 13 amino acids. Per the germline V gene, CDR1 is SGHVS and CDR2 is FNYEAQ. V dropped 5 bases and J dropped 6 bases, with 11 bases sitting between them. The CDR3 sequence: CASSLGTGQPQHF. DNA for the CDR3: TGTGCCAGCAGCCTAGGCACGGGTCAGCCCCAGCATTTT.

This chain uses TRBV10-3 with TRBJ1-2; D gene unclear. The CDR3 is 15 residues long. Germline V gene data show CDR1 as ENHRY and CDR2 as SYGVKD. V was cut by 5 bases and J by 4 bases, with 17 bases left in between. The CDR3 DNA reads TGTGCCATCAGTTTCGGGGAGGGCAACCTCTATGGCTACACCTTC. Its protein product is CAISFGEGNLYGYTF.

V and J are TRBV4-1 and TRBJ2-2; possibly TRBD2 for D (6 bases). Germline CDR1 and CDR2: MGHRA and YSYEKL. The CDR3 is 17 residues long. Trimming stripped 4 bases from V and 2 bases from J, with 17 bases between. The CDR3 region has the DNA TGCGCCAGCAGCCGCACTTTAGGAGGGAGTAACACCGGGGAGCTGTTTTTT. Its protein product is CASSRTLGGSNTGELFF.

The rearrangement uses TRBV28 and TRBJ1-5; 8 nucleotides agree with TRBD1. The CDR3 sequence is 15 residues long. The germline V gene has CDR1 MDHEN and CDR2 SYDVKM. V lost 6 bases to trimming and J lost 0 bases; unmatched junction nucleotides: 4. CDR3 coding DNA: TGTGCCAGCAGAAACAGGGGGGTTAGCAATCAGCCCCAGCATTTT. Amino acids: CASRNRGVSNQPQHF.

This clone has more than one count but fewer than ten. The chain links TRBV27 to TRBJ2-1, with D perhaps matching TRBD2 (6 bases). This CDR3 region has 16 residues. CDR1 and CDR2 (germline): MNHEY, SMNVEV (reference sequence). The germline V and J ends were trimmed by 0 bases and 5 bases, with 14 bases remaining between them. CDR3 in amino acids: CASSLSKDYFDNEQFF. In DNA, the CDR3 is TGTGCCAGCAGTTTATCCAAGGACTATTTTGACAATGAGCAGTTCTTC.

V and J are TRBV4-3 and TRBJ2-1; 7 nucleotides line up with TRBD2. The CDR3 length is 16 residues. Unmatched junction bases numbered 7, after V lost 1 base and J lost 4 bases. Looked up from germline, CDR1 is LGHNA and CDR2 is YSLEER. The CDR3 bases are TGCGCCAGCAGCCAAGGTCCTAGCGGTTCTTACAATGAGCAGTTCTTC. Translating gives CASSQGPSGSYNEQFF.

The chain uses TRBV7-3 and TRBJ1-2; 8 bases match TRBD1. The CDR3 is 15 residues long. Germline CDR1 and CDR2: SGHTA and FQGTGA. J was trimmed by 3 bases and V by 4 bases; bases with no gene match: 7. The CDR3 DNA sequence: TGTGCCAGCAGCTCCGGGACAGGCGGATACTATGGCTACACCTTC. Its protein is CASSSGTGGYYGYTF.

The rearrangement uses TRBV7-3 and TRBJ2-1; 8 bases agree with TRBD2. Germline trimming cut 5 bases from V and 5 bases from J; bases unmatched to any gene: 11. This CDR3 has 16 residues. Germline V gene sequence: CDR1 SGHTA, CDR2 FQGTGA. The CDR3 DNA is TGTGCCAGCAGCCTTCTCGGGGGGGCTGTAAACAATGAGCAGTTCTTC. This sequence encodes CASSLLGGAVNNEQFF.